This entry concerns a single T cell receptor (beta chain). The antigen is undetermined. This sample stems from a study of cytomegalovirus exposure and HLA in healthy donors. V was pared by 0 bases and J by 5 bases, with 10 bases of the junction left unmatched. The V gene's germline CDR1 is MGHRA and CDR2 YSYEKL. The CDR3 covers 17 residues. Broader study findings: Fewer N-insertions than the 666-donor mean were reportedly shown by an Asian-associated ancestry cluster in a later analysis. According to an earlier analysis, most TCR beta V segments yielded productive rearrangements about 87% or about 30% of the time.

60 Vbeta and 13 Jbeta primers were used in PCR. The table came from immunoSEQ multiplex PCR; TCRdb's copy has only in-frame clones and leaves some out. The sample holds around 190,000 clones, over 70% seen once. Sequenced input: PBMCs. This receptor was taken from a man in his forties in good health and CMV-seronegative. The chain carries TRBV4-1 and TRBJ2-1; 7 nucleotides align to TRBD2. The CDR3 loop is CASSQDRIASGNNEQFF. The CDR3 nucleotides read TGCGCCAGCAGCCAAGATAGGATAGCTAGCGGAAACAATGAGCAGTTCTTC.